Below are 5 T cell receptor beta chains sequenced from a single sample in a study of shared clonotypes between healthy human individuals. Libraries were prepared by immunoSEQ multiplex PCR; TCRdb keeps only in-frame clonotypes and omits some of them. The sample lists more than 400,000 clones, around 80% seen once, with about 11% in the top ten. Source material: PBMCs. The receptors were sampled from a woman between 40 and 50 years old in good health. Some clones in this sample may be carry-over from other donors' samples.

Remarks on this clone: This sample also contains other DNA sequences that code for the same CDR3. The chain links TRBV13 to TRBJ2-3; 10 bases line up with TRBD2. This CDR3 comprises 16 residues. V lost 5 bases to trimming and J lost 1 base; unmatched junction nucleotides: 6. The germline CDR1 and CDR2 sequences are PRHDT and FYEKMQ (reference sequence). CDR3 nucleotides: TGTGCCAGCAGCCCTCCTAGCGGGAGACGCACAGATACGCAGTATTTT. Translation gives CASSPPSGRRTDTQYF.

The chain combines TRBV9 with TRBJ2-2; 10 bases are shared with TRBD2. CDR1 is SGDLS, CDR2 YYNGEE, per germline. The V segment lost 0 bases and the J segment 0 bases; nucleotides outside the gene matches: 5. The CDR3 is made up of 18 amino acids. The chain's CDR3 is CASSVALAGEANTGELFF. CDR3 in DNA: TGTGCCAGCAGCGTAGCTCTAGCGGGAGAGGCGAACACCGGGGAGCTGTTTTTT.

The rearrangement links TRBV7-9 to TRBJ2-5; D possibly uses TRBD1 or TRBD2 (6 bases each). The CDR3 is 13 amino acids. Germline values: CDR1 SEHNR, CDR2 FQNEAQ (reference sequence). V lost 5 bases and J 5 bases, leaving 12 bases between the germline ends. The CDR3 is CASSRRGAETQYF. The DNA of the CDR3 is TGTGCCAGCAGCCGGAGGGGGGCGGAGACCCAGTACTTC.

About this clone itself: This sample also contains other DNA sequences that code for the same CDR3. The rearrangement uses TRBV5-1 and TRBJ2-7; 10 bases map to TRBD1. Losses at the gene ends were 0 bases for V and 4 bases for J; bases not matched to a gene: 7. Germline CDR1 reads SGHRS; CDR2 reads YFSETQ. The CDR3 is made up of 16 amino acids. The CDR3 bases are TGCGCCAGCAGCTTGGGTGGGGGACAGGGGATGTACGAGCAGTACTTC. It translates to CASSLGGGQGMYEQYF.

The V gene is TRBV7-8, the J gene TRBJ2-7; 7 positions agree with TRBD2. The CDR3 is 16 residues long. The V and J ends lost 0 bases and 3 bases, in that order; junction bases with no gene match: 8. Germline V gene sequence: CDR1 SGHVS, CDR2 FQNEAQ. Here the CDR3 reads CASSLALGAGNYEQYF. As DNA, the CDR3 is TGTGCCAGCAGCTTAGCGCTAGGAGCGGGAAACTACGAGCAGTACTTC.